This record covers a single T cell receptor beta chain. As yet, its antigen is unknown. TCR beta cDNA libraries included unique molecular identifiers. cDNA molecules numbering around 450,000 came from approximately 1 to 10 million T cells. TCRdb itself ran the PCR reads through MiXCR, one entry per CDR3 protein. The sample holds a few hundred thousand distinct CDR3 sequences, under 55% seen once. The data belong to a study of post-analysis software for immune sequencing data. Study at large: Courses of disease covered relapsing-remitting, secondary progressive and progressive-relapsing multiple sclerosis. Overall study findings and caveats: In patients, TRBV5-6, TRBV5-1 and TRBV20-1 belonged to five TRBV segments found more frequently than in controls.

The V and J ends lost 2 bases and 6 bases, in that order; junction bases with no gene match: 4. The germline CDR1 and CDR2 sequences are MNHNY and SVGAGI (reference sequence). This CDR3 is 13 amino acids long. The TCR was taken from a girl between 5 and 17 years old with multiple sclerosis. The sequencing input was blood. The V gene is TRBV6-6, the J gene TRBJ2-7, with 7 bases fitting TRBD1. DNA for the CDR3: TGTGCCAGCAGTTACGGGACAGTTTCCGAGCAGTACTTC. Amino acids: CASSYGTVSEQYF.